This entry concerns a single T cell receptor (beta chain). Its specificity is not known. The data derive from a study of cytomegalovirus exposure and HLA in healthy donors. The CDR3 runs to 13 residues. Trimming cost V 8 bases and J 5 bases; bases outside gene matches: 5. Germline V gene lookup returns CDR1 SGHTA and CDR2 FQGTGA. Findings of the study overall: Among TCR beta chains of equal frequency, HLA-associated ones were more clonally expanded in a later analysis. It was reported that TCR beta sequences correctly inferred the HLA-A and HLA-B alleles for most subjects. Altogether, about 160 TCR beta chains were recorded as cytomegalovirus-associated.

The PCR was carried out with 60 Vbeta primers and 13 Jbeta primers. This table comes from immunoSEQ multiplex PCR, and its TCRdb copy is limited to in-frame clones, with some not included. Of around 100,000 clones in the sample, 60% to 80% were seen once. The TCR originated in a middle-aged man in good health and CMV-seropositive. The sequencing sample was made of PBMCs. V gene TRBV7-3 combines with J gene TRBJ2-5, with 10 bases aligning to TRBD1. Here the CDR3 reads CASDRGRGETQYF. The CDR3 bases are TGTGCCAGCGACAGGGGGCGCGGGGAGACCCAGTACTTC. Looking up the rest from reference TRBV7-3 and TRBJ2-5 gives the full variable domain: GAGVSQTPSNKVTEKGKYVELRCDPISGHTALYWYRQSLGQGPEFLIYFQGTGAADDSGLPNDRFFAVRPEGSVSTLKIQRTERGDSAVYLCASDRGRGETQYFGPGTRLLVL.